These 24 T cell receptor beta chains share one sample of origin, sequenced in a study of long-term antiretroviral therapy in people with HIV (dated by TCRdb to between 2020 and 2023). The immunoSEQ hsTCRB v3.0 assay was used at survey level resolution for TRB variable region sequencing. Here the immuneACCESS table is served through TCRdb, limited to in-frame sequences with V and J called. Missing clones are a known gap in these copies; in checked studies unresolved V genes cover under half, and the rest lacks a known reason. The sample table records fewer than 45,000 clones; approximately 94% of these occur just once. 3% to 4.5% of the sample is held by the ten biggest clonotypes. The material was unsorted PBMCs, obtained 4.1 years after starting antiretroviral therapy. The receptors shown here come from a woman between 50 and 59 years old with HIV.

V gene TRBV6-6 combines with J gene TRBJ1-5, with D perhaps TRBD1 (6 bases). The CDR3 runs 13 residues. V was shortened by 10 bases and J by 2 bases, with 12 bases between the two germline ends. CDR1 MNHNY and CDR2 SVGAGI come from the germline V gene (reference sequence). The CDR3 is CATQTGGNQPQHF. The CDR3 coding sequence is TGTGCCACCCAGACAGGTGGCAATCAGCCCCAGCATTTT.

The chain couples TRBV7-9 to TRBJ1-2; D is perhaps TRBD1 (5 bases). Germline values: CDR1 SEHNR, CDR2 FQNEAQ (reference sequence). V was shortened by 4 bases and J by 5 bases, with 20 bases between the two germline ends. The CDR3 is made up of 16 amino acids. The chain's CDR3 is CASSSKRQWPVYGYTF. CDR3 DNA: TGTGCCAGCAGCTCCAAAAGACAGTGGCCCGTTTATGGCTACACCTTC.

The V gene is TRBV28, the J gene TRBJ1-4; TRBD1 matches 7 bases. V gave up 5 bases and J gave up 7 bases; unmatched junction bases: 7. This CDR3 spans 14 amino acids. CDR1 and CDR2 from the germline V gene are MDHEN and SYDVKM. The CDR3 is CASSHDRASEKLFF. The CDR3 DNA follows: TGTGCCAGCAGTCACGACAGGGCCAGTGAAAAACTGTTTTTT.

The chain employs TRBV5-8 and TRBJ1-1; D call uncertain. V gave up 4 bases and J gave up 1 base, with 17 bases separating them. Germline V lookup: CDR1 SGHTS, CDR2 YDEGEE. The CDR3 covers 16 residues. The CDR3 DNA sequence: TGTGCCAGCAGCCGGGCAGCTAGGCAGCCGAACACTGAAGCTTTCTTT. This encodes CASSRAARQPNTEAFF.

The chain is built from TRBV7-9 and TRBJ1-1; D ambiguous. The CDR3 spans 14 residues. V lost 2 bases to trimming and J lost 13 bases, with 20 bases between them. Germline lookup yields CDR1 SEHNR and CDR2 FQNEAQ (reference sequence). The CDR3 DNA reads TGTGCCAGCAGCTTAATAGGCGGGCGGCCCGTAAATTTCTTT. Translated: CASSLIGGRPVNFF. The full variable domain, its missing parts supplied by reference TRBV7-9 and TRBJ1-1, is DTGVSQNPRHKITKRGQNVTFRCDPISEHNRLYWYRQTLGQGPEFLTYFQNEAQLEKSRLLSDRFSAERPKGSFSTLEIQRTEQGDSAMYLCASSLIGGRPVNFFGQGTRLTVV.

V is TRBV27 and J is TRBJ2-1, with D possibly being TRBD1 (5 bases). This CDR3 comprises 12 residues. V lost 5 bases to trimming and J lost 12 bases, with 14 bases between them. The V gene's germline CDR1 is MNHEY and CDR2 SMNVEV (reference sequence). This chain's CDR3 is CASSVLGLRQFF. The CDR3, as DNA: TGTGCCAGCAGTGTTCTGGGGCTGCGGCAGTTCTTC.

This clone occurred once. The rearrangement uses TRBV27 and TRBJ2-7; 11 bases line up with TRBD1. J was trimmed by 6 bases and V by 4 bases; bases with no gene match: 17. The CDR3 extends over 18 amino acids. The V gene's germline CDR1 is MNHEY and CDR2 SMNVEV (reference sequence). The CDR3 nucleotides read TGTGCCAGCAGTTCCTGGGGACAGGGGGTGGTAGATATAGGCGAGCAGTACTTC. Encoded protein: CASSSWGQGVVDIGEQYF.

CDR3 protein: CSVEFIGLAGAQETQYF. CDR3 nucleotide sequence: TGCAGCGTTGAGTTTATCGGACTAGCGGGGGCTCAAGAGACCCAGTACTTC. This chain uses TRBV29-1 with TRBJ2-5, with 13 bases aligning to TRBD2. J was trimmed by 2 bases and V by 3 bases; bases with no gene match: 9. CDR1 and CDR2 from the germline V gene are SQVTM and ANQGSEA. The CDR3 length is 17 residues.

J is TRBJ1-6 and V is TRBV5-5; D is perhaps TRBD1 (5 bases). Trimming pared 3 bases from V and 9 bases from J, leaving 13 bases between. This CDR3 is built from 14 residues. Germline-derived CDR1 and CDR2 are SGHKS and YYEKEE (reference sequence). Here the CDR3 DNA reads TGTGCCAGCAGCTCAGGGTTGAATCCTTCACCCCTCCACTTT. Encoded protein: CASSSGLNPSPLHF.

In DNA, the CDR3 is TGTGCCAGCAGCTTAGATGCAGGCTATGGCTACACCTTC. Its protein is CASSLDAGYGYTF. The genes are TRBV11-2 and TRBJ1-2, with D unresolved. V lost 0 bases to trimming and J lost 4 bases, with 6 bases between them. In germline, CDR1 is SGHAT, CDR2 FQNNGV. This CDR3 contains 13 residues.

V usage is TRBV7-2 and J usage is TRBJ2-7; perhaps TRBD2 as D (6 bases). Between the trimmed V and J ends, which lost 0 bases and 2 bases, there was a span of 11 bases. In germline, CDR1 is SGHTA, CDR2 FQGNSA. The CDR3 totals 15 residues. The CDR3: CASSLARDSPYEQYF. Here the CDR3 DNA reads TGTGCCAGCAGCTTAGCGCGGGACTCTCCCTACGAGCAGTACTTC.

The rearrangement joins TRBV19 to TRBJ2-7; possibly TRBD1 or TRBD2 for D (5 bases each). V was trimmed by 2 bases and J by 1 base, leaving 12 bases between them. The germline CDR1 and CDR2 sequences are LNHDA and SQIVND (reference sequence). The CDR3 sequence is 15 residues long. DNA for the CDR3: TGTGCCAGTAGTATAAGGGCTGGGGGATCCTACGAGCAGTACTTC. Its translation is CASSIRAGGSYEQYF.

This clone was recorded only once. V usage is TRBV6-5 and J usage is TRBJ2-7; 8 positions match TRBD1. V was clipped by 2 bases and J by 5 bases; unmatched bases: 5. The CDR3 totals 14 residues. CDR1 MNHEY and CDR2 SVGAGI come from the germline V gene. The CDR3 nucleotides read TGTGCCAGCAGTTACGGGGGACAGGTGAACGAGCAGTACTTC. This gives the protein CASSYGGQVNEQYF.

The chain's CDR3 is CASSQEAGNSYNEQFF. In DNA form, the CDR3 reads TGCGCCAGCAGCCAAGAAGCGGGGAACTCCTACAATGAGCAGTTCTTC. This chain joins TRBV4-3 and TRBJ2-1; TRBD2 matches 7 bases. Germline values: CDR1 LGHNA, CDR2 YSLEER. After removal of 0 bases from V and 0 bases from J, the junction contained 2 bases not matched to a gene. The CDR3 totals 16 residues.

This clone was picked up one time. This sequence joins TRBV7-2 and TRBJ1-2, with 9 bases fitting TRBD1. The J segment lost 8 bases and the V segment lost 5 bases, leaving 12 bases of the junction unmatched. Per germline, CDR1 SGHTA and CDR2 FQGNSA. This CDR3 is built from 15 residues. CDR3 sequence: CASSLGTGTGQGYTF. Here the CDR3 DNA reads TGTGCCAGCAGCCTTGGAACGGGGACAGGGCAGGGCTACACCTTC.

V gene TRBV11-3 combines with J gene TRBJ2-1, with 9 nucleotides matching TRBD2. Looked up from germline, CDR1 is SGHNT and CDR2 is YENEEA. V shed 1 base, J shed 4 bases, and the junction held 5 bases outside the gene matches. This CDR3 contains 16 residues. CDR3 in DNA: TGTGCCAGCAGCTTAGTGTCTAGCGGGGCTTACAATGAGCAGTTCTTC. Its protein product is CASSLVSSGAYNEQFF.

The CDR3 is CSASTLGSRYTF. The CDR3 DNA follows: TGCAGTGCCTCGACTCTCGGAAGTCGCTACACCTTC. The rearrangement uses TRBV29-1 and TRBJ1-2; no clear D gene. Germline values: CDR1 SQVTM, CDR2 ANQGSEA. The CDR3 runs 12 residues. The whole variable domain, remainder taken from reference TRBV29-1 and TRBJ1-2, is SAVISQKPSRDICQRGTSLTIQCQVDSQVTMMFWYRQQPGQSLTLIATANQGSEATYESGFVIDKFPISRPNLTFSTLTVSNMSPEDSSIYLCSASTLGSRYTFGSGTRLTVV.

The chain joins TRBV25-1 to TRBJ1-6, with 8 bases that match TRBD1. The ends lost 1 base at V and 6 bases at J; junction bases unmatched: 2. The length of the CDR3 is 15 residues. The V gene's germline CDR1 is MGHDK and CDR2 SYGVNS. In DNA, the CDR3 is TGTGCCAGCAGTGAATGGGACAGGCTTAATTCACCCCTCCACTTT. It encodes CASSEWDRLNSPLHF.

V is TRBV29-1 and J is TRBJ1-4, with no clear D. Trimming shortened V by 6 bases and J by 0 bases, and 8 bases separated the two germline ends. The germline CDR1 and CDR2 sequences are SQVTM and ANQGSEA. The CDR3 runs to 13 residues. As DNA, the CDR3 is TGCAGCGTCAAACCATCAACTAATGAAAAACTGTTTTTT. This translates into CSVKPSTNEKLFF.

Here the CDR3 reads CASSLAGTGYYEQYF. CDR3 coding DNA: TGCGCCAGCAGCTTGGCCGGGACAGGTTACTACGAGCAGTACTTC. V is TRBV5-1 and J is TRBJ2-7, with 8 bases aligning to TRBD1. V was clipped by 0 bases and J by 3 bases; unmatched bases: 5. The CDR3 extends over 15 amino acids. Germline V gene lookup returns CDR1 SGHRS and CDR2 YFSETQ.

The chain carries TRBV19 and TRBJ2-5; 11 bases map to TRBD2. The CDR3 spans 17 residues. The germline V gene encodes CDR1 LNHDA and CDR2 SQIVND (reference sequence). Trimming removed 4 bases from V and 1 base from J; junction bases left unmatched: 8. The DNA of the CDR3 is TGTGCCAGTAGTACCCCCCGGCTAGCGGGGGGCCAAGAGACCCAGTACTTC. This translates into CASSTPRLAGGQETQYF.

V usage is TRBV9 and J usage is TRBJ1-6; D uncertain. Between the trimmed V and J ends, which lost 3 bases and 0 bases, there was a span of 4 bases. The length of the CDR3 is 14 residues. CDR1 and CDR2 from the germline V gene are SGDLS and YYNGEE. The CDR3 reads CASSEYSYNSPLHF. The CDR3 DNA reads as TGTGCCAGCAGCGAATACTCCTATAATTCACCCCTCCACTTT.

The V call is TRBV2, the J call TRBJ2-5; no reliable D call. Trimming shortened V by 7 bases and J by 0 bases, and 15 bases separated the two germline ends. CDR1 SNHLY and CDR2 FYNNEI come from the germline V gene. This CDR3 comprises 15 residues. CDR3 DNA: TGTGCCAGCAATAGACTTCTAATTTACCAAGAGACCCAGTACTTC. Translation: CASNRLLIYQETQYF. The entire variable domain, with the rest obtained from reference TRBV2 and TRBJ2-5, is as follows: EPEVTQTPSHQVTQMGQEVILRCVPISNHLYFYWYRQILGQKVEFLVSFYNNEISEKSEIFDDQFSVERPDGSNFTLKIRSTKLEDSAMYFCASNRLLIYQETQYFGPGTRLLVL.

This chain joins TRBV15 and TRBJ2-5; 8 bases match TRBD2. With V trimmed by 7 bases and J by 4 bases, 8 bases remained unmatched. This CDR3 is 14 amino acids long. Germline CDR1 and CDR2: LNHNV and YYDKDF (reference sequence). CDR3 in DNA: TGTGCCACCACCTCGGGGGGGATGAGAGAGACCCAGTACTTC. Translating gives CATTSGGMRETQYF.